This TCR beta chain was documented in a study of identical twins. Study conclusions and caveats: Out-of-frame alpha sequences that twins shared showed excess low generation probability.

Germline CDR1 and CDR2: MNHEY and SMNVEV (reference sequence). J lost 3 bases, V lost 2 bases, and 4 bases had no gene match. CDR3 length: 15 residues. This clonotype appeared a few times. Its specificity is unknown. Unique molecular identifiers were in the cDNA, with template-switch universal primer binding. TCRdb recomputed calls from the 5' RACE reads with MiXCR, one row per CDR3 protein. The sample holds 1.5 million to 2 million distinct CDR3 sequences, 25% to 35% seen once. The chain uses TRBV27 and TRBJ2-3; 8 bases match TRBD1. Sequenced: cord blood. The source of this sequence is a newborn girl in good health. The CDR3 here is CASSLRGTGTDTQYF. CDR3 DNA: TGTGCCAGCAGTTTAAGGGGGACAGGAACAGATACGCAGTATTTT.